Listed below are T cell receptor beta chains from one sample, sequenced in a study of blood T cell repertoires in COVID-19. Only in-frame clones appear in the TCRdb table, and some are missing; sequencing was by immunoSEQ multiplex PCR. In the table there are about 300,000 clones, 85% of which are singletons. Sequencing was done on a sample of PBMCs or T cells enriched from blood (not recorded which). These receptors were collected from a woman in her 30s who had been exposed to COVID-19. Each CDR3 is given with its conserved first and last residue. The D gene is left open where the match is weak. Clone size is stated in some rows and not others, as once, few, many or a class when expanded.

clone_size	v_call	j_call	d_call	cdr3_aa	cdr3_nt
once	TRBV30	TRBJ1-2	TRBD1	CAWSALTGQGYTF	TGTGCCTGGAGTGCACTGACAGGGCAAGGCTACACCTTC
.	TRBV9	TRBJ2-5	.	CASSTSPGEETQYF	TGTGCCAGCAGCACCTCCCCGGGGGAAGAGACCCAGTACTTC
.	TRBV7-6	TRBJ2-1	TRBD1	CASSSRTGAGGNEQFF	TGTGCCAGCAGCTCCCGGACAGGGGCCGGGGGAAATGAGCAGTTCTTC
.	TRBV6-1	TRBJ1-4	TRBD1	CASSEGQVGNEKLFF	TGTGCCAGCAGTGAGGGACAGGTGGGGAATGAAAAACTGTTTTTT
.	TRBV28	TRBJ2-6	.	CASRPQISGANVLTF	TGTGCCAGCAGGCCTCAGATCTCTGGGGCCAACGTCCTGACTTTC
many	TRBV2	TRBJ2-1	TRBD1	CASDKTGNNEQFF	TGTGCCAGCGATAAGACAGGGAACAATGAGCAGTTCTTC
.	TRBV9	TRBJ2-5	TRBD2	CASSVGNSGEGETQYF	TGTGCCAGCAGCGTAGGGAATAGCGGGGAAGGAGAGACCCAGTACTTC
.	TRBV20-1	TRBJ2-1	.	CSASPQVNEQFF	TGCAGTGCTAGTCCCCAGGTGAATGAGCAGTTCTTC
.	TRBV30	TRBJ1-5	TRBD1	CAWSPRGQGPHQPQHF	TGTGCCTGGAGCCCCCGAGGACAGGGGCCTCATCAGCCCCAGCATTTT
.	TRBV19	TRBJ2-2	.	CASSISARGSGELFF	TGTGCCAGTAGTATCTCGGCCAGGGGATCTGGGGAGCTGTTTTTT
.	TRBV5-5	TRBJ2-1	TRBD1	CASSRQGSSPNEQFF	TGTGCCAGCAGCCGACAGGGGAGTTCTCCCAATGAGCAGTTCTTC
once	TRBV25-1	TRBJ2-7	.	CASSEPGQNYEQYF	TGTGCCAGCAGTGAACCAGGTCAGAACTACGAGCAGTACTTC
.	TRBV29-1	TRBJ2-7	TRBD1	CSVIATGKNYEQYF	TGCAGCGTAATCGCGACAGGGAAAAACTACGAGCAGTACTTC
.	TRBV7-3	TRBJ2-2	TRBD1	CASSLQGQGVSGELFF	TGTGCCAGCAGCTTACAGGGACAGGGGGTCTCCGGGGAGCTGTTTTTT
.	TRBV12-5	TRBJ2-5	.	CASGPDTGWGETQYF	TGTGCTAGTGGCCCCGATACAGGGTGGGGAGAGACCCAGTACTTC
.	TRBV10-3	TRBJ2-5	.	CAISSGQRLSRGQETQYF	TGTGCCATCAGCTCCGGACAGAGACTTTCCCGAGGCCAAGAGACCCAGTACTTC
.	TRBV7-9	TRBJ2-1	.	CASSSRQGTYNEQFF	TGTGCCAGCAGTTCAAGGCAGGGAACATACAATGAGCAGTTCTTC
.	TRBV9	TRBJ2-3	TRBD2	CASSGLAGGQDTQYF	TGTGCCAGCAGTGGACTAGCGGGAGGGCAGGATACGCAGTATTTT
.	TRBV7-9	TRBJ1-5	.	CASSLQNQPQHF	TGTGCCAGCAGCTTACAGAATCAGCCCCAGCATTTT
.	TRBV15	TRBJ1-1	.	CATSRDYYTEAFF	TGTGCCACCAGCAGAGATTACTACACTGAAGCTTTCTTT
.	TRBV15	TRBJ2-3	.	CATLQGGGTDTQYF	TGTGCCACCCTTCAAGGGGGAGGCACAGATACGCAGTATTTT
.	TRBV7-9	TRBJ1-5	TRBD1	CASSLARDRGGQPQHF	TGTGCCAGCAGCTTAGCGCGTGACAGGGGAGGTCAGCCCCAGCATTTT
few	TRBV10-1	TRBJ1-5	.	CASGTNDSNQPQHF	TGCGCCAGTGGGACAAACGATAGCAATCAGCCCCAGCATTTT
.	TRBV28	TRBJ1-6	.	CASSFEQFNSPLHF	TGTGCCAGCAGTTTTGAACAGTTTAATTCACCCCTCCACTTT
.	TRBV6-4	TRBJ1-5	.	CASSESGILNQPQHF	TGTGCCAGCAGTGAGTCCGGGATTTTAAATCAGCCCCAGCATTTT
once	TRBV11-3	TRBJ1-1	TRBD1	CASSLSGGTEAFF	TGTGCCAGCAGCTTGTCAGGGGGGACTGAAGCTTTCTTT
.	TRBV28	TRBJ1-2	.	CASSLPVYYGYTF	TGTGCCAGCAGTTTACCAGTGTACTATGGCTACACCTTC
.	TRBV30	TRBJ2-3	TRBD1	CAWSGKGQVADTQYF	TGTGCCTGGAGCGGTAAGGGACAGGTCGCAGATACGCAGTATTTT
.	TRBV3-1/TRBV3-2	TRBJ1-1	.	CASSQDQTTEAFF	TGTGCCAGCAGCCAAGATCAGACAACTGAAGCTTTCTTT